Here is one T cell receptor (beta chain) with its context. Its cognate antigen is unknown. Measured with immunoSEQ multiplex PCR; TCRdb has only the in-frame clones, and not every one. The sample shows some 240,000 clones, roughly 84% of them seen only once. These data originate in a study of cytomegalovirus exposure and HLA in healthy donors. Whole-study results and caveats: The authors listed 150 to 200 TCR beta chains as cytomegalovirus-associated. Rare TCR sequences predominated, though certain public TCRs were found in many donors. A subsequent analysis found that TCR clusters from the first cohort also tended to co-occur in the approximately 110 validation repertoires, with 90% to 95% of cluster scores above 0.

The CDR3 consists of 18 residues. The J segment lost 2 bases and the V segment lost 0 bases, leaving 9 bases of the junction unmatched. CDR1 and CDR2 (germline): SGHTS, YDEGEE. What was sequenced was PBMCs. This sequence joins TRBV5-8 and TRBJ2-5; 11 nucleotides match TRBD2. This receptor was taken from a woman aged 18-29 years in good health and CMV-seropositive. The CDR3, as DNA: TGTGCCAGCAGCTTGGAGTACGGACTAGCGGGCGGGCAAGAGACCCAGTACTTC. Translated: CASSLEYGLAGGQETQYF.